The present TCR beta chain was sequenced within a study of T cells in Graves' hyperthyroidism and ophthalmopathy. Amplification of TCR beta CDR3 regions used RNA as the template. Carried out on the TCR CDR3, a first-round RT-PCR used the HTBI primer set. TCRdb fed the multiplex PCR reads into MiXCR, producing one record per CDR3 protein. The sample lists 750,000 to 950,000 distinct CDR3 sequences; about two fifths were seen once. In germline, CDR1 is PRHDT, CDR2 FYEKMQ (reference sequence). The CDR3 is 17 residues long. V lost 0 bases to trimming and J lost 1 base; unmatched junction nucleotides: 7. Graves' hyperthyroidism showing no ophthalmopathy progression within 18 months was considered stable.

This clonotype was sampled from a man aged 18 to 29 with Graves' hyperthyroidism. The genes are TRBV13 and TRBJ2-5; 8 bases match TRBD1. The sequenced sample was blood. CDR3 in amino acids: CASSLGPGTGLQETQYF. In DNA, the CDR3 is TGTGCCAGCAGCTTAGGCCCCGGGACAGGCCTCCAAGAGACCCAGTACTTC.